This T cell receptor (beta chain) appears in the sequencing data of a study of regulatory T cells in long-lasting Graves disease. This clonotype has a count of ten or more. Its specificity is not known. With iRepertoire HTBI primers and Arm-PCR of CDR3 regions, TCR beta libraries were built. TCRdb redid the calling of the multiplex PCR reads with MiXCR, one entry per CDR3 protein. The table shows 500,000 or so distinct CDR3 sequences, with around 15% occurring only once. Study-wide results and caveats: The study found persistent patients shared more public clonotypes (roughly 3,000) than new patients (about 890).

Indicated time point: newly diagnosed GD, antithyroid drugs for less than 3 months. Preparation of the TCR library used RNA extracted from PBMCs. Germline loops: CDR1 DFQATT, CDR2 SNEGSKA (reference sequence). The length of the CDR3 is 16 residues. V lost 1 base to trimming and J lost 3 bases; unmatched junction nucleotides: 5. The same specimen was also included in a second study, on T cells in Graves' hyperthyroidism and ophthalmopathy. In that study: The study left out patients who had uncontrolled infection, other autoimmune disease, pregnancy or lactation. Most expanded thyroid clonotypes above 0.001 recurred in blood. Onset of ophthalmopathy came a median about 6.5 months after the model predicted it.

This chain links TRBV20-1 with TRBJ2-3; 12 nucleotides line up with TRBD2. The sequence was collected from a woman aged 35-60 years with Graves disease. The sample here was peripheral blood mononuclear cells (PBMCs), taken at new diagnosis, from a patient treated with antithyroid drugs. Here the CDR3 reads CSARASGGAWTDTQYF. The CDR3, as DNA: TGCAGTGCTAGAGCTAGCGGGGGGGCTTGGACAGATACGCAGTATTTT.